This TCR beta chain is from a study of cytomegalovirus exposure and HLA in healthy donors. Whole-study results and caveats: An assumption of roughly uniform sequencing depth across donors underlay the presence/absence analyses. Most TCR sequences were seen very rarely across donors, but some public TCRs occurred in many.

The CDR3 is 13 amino acids. The germline V gene encodes CDR1 MNHEY and CDR2 SMNVEV (reference sequence). Losses at the gene ends were 9 bases for V and 0 bases for J; bases not matched to a gene: 4. The PCR made use of 60 Vbeta and 13 Jbeta primers. Original analysis: A later analysis counted roughly 74 million unique TCR beta chains, around 10 million shared. This table comes from immunoSEQ multiplex PCR, and its TCRdb copy is limited to in-frame clones, with some not included. V, J and clone size were drawn from that table, and D and trimming were deduced from the DNA. The table has over 110,000 clones, 82% seen once. To note about this clone: Its antigen is as yet unknown.

Unrecorded immune exposure was likely among donors, who were nominally healthy when sampled. The source material was PBMCs. This rearrangement joins TRBV27 to TRBJ1-2, with 7 bases aligning to TRBD1. This TCR was sampled from a male donor in good health and CMV-seronegative. The CDR3 loop reads CARPGQANYGYTF. The DNA of the CDR3 is TGTGCCAGGCCTGGACAGGCTAACTATGGCTACACCTTC.